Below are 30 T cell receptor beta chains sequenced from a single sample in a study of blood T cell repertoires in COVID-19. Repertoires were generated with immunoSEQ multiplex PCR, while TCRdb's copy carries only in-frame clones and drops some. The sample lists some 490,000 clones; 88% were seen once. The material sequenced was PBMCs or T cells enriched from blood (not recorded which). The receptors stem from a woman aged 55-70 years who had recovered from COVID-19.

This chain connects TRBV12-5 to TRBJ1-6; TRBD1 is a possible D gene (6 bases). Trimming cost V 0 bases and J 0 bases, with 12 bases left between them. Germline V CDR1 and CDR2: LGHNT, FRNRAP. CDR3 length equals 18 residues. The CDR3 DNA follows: TGTGCTAGTGGTTTGGTACTGTCCAGGGGCTCCTATAATTCACCCCTCCACTTT. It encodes CASGLVLSRGSYNSPLHF.

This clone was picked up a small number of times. The DNA of the CDR3 is TGTGCCAGTAAAAATAAGCGGTCCTATAATTCACCCCTCCACTTT. Translated: CASKNKRSYNSPLHF. The V call is TRBV6-5, the J call TRBJ1-6; no reliable D call. CDR1 and CDR2 from the germline V gene are MNHEY and SVGAGI. This CDR3 comprises 15 residues. V dropped 9 bases and J dropped 1 base, with 13 bases sitting between them.

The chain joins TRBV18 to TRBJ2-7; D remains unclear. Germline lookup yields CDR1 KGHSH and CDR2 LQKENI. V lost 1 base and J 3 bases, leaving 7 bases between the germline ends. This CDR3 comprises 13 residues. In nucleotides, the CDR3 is TGTGCCAGCTCACCACGTCCCGGCTACGAGCAGTACGTC. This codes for CASSPRPGYEQYV.

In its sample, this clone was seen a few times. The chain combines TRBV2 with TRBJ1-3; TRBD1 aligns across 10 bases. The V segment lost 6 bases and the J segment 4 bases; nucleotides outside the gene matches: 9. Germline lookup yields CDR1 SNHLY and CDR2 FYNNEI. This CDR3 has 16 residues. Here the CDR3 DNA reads TGTGCCAGCAGGGACGGGACAGGGGTTTCAGGAAACACCATATATTTT. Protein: CASRDGTGVSGNTIYF.

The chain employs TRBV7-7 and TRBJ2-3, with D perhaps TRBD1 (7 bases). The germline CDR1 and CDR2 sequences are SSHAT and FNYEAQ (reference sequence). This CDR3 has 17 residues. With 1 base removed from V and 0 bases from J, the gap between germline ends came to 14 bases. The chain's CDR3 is CASSLGRGTDSTDTQYF. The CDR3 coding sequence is TGTGCCAGCAGCTTAGGGAGGGGGACAGATAGCACAGATACGCAGTATTTT.

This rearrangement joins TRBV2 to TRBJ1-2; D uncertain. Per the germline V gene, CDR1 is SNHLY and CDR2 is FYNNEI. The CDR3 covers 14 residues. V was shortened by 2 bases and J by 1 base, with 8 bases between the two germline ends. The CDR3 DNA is TGTGCCAGCAGTGAATCTACAGTTAACTATGGCTACACCTTC. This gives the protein CASSESTVNYGYTF.

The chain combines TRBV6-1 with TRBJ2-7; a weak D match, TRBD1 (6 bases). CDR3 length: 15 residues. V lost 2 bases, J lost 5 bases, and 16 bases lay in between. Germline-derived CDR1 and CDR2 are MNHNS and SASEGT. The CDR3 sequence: CASSEFGRGSDEQYV. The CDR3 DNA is TGTGCCAGCAGTGAATTCGGCAGGGGATCCGACGAGCAGTACGTC.

CDR3 sequence (DNA): TGCAGCGTTGCCCACAGGGCCGGCACTGAAGCTTTCTTT. Its translation: CSVAHRAGTEAFF. The chain joins TRBV29-1 to TRBJ1-1; possible D gene TRBD1, 6 bases. The CDR3 is made up of 13 amino acids. V shed 4 bases and J shed 4 bases, with 13 bases lying between them. From germline, CDR1 is SQVTM and CDR2 ANQGSEA.

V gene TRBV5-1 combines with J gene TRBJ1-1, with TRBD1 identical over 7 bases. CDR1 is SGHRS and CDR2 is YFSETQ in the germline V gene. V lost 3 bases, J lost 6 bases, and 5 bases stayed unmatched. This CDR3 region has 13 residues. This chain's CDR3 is CASSYQGEPEAFF. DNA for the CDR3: TGCGCCAGCAGCTACCAGGGGGAACCTGAAGCTTTCTTT.

In nucleotides, the CDR3 is TGTGCCAGCAGCTTAGTCGAGGGGGCGCCGGGTGGCTACACCTTC. Protein: CASSLVEGAPGGYTF. The chain combines TRBV7-2 with TRBJ1-2; TRBD1 aligns across 7 bases. This CDR3 region has 15 residues. The V gene end was trimmed by 1 base and the J gene end by 7 bases; junction bases not matched to a gene: 9. In germline, CDR1 is SGHTA, CDR2 FQGNSA.

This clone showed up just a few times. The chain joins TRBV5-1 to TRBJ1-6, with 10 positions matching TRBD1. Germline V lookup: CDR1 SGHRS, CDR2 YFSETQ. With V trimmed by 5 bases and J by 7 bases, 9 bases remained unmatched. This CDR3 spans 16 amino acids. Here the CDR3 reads CASRFVGTGVNSPLHF. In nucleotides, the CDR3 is TGCGCCAGCAGGTTTGTCGGGACAGGGGTAAATTCACCCCTCCACTTT.

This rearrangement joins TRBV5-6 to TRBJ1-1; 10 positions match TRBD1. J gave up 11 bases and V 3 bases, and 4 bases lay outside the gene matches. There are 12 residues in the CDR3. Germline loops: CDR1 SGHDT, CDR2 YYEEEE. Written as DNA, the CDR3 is TGTGCCAGCAGCTATCAGGACAGGGGGGCTTTCTTT. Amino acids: CASSYQDRGAFF.

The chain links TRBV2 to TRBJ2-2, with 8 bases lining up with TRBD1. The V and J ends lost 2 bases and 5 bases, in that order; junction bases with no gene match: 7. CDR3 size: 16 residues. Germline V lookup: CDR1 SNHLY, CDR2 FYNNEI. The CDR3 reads CASSEPQGADTGELFF. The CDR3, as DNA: TGTGCCAGCAGTGAACCTCAGGGGGCCGATACCGGGGAGCTGTTTTTT.

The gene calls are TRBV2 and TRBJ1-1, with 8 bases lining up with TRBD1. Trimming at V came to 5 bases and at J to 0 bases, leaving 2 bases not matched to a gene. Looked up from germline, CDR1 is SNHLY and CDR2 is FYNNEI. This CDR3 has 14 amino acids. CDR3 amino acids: CASSTTGVNTEAFF. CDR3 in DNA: TGTGCCAGCAGTACGACAGGGGTGAACACTGAAGCTTTCTTT.

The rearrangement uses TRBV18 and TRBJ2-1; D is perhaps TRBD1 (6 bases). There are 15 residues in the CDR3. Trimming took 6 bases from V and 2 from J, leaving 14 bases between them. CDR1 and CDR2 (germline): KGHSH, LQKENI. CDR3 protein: CASSPQGTTYNEQFF. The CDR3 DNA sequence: TGTGCCAGCTCCCCCCAGGGGACAACCTACAATGAGCAGTTCTTC.

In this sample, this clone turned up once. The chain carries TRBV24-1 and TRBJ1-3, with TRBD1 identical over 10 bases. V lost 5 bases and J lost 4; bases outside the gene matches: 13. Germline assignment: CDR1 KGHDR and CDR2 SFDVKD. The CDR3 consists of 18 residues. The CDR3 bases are TGTGCCACCAGTGCCCCCCCCTCCGGGACAGGGGACGGAAACACCATATATTTT. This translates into CATSAPPSGTGDGNTIYF.

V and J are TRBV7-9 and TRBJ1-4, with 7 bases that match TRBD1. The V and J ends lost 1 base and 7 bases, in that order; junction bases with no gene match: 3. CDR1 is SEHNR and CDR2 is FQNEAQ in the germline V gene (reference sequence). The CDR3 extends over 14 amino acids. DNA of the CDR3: TGTGCCAGCAGCTTAGTACAGGGGAGTGAAAAACTGTTTTTT. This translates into CASSLVQGSEKLFF.

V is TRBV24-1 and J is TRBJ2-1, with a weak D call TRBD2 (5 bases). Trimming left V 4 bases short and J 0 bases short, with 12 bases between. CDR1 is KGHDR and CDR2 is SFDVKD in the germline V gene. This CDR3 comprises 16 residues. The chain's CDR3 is CATSDSVASSYNEQFF. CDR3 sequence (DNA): TGTGCCACCAGTGACTCCGTAGCGAGCTCCTACAATGAGCAGTTCTTC.

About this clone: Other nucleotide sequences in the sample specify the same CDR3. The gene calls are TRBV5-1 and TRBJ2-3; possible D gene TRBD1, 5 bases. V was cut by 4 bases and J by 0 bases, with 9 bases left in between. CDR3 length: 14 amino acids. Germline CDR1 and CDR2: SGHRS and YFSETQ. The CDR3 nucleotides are TGCGCCAGCAGCCTTACAGGTAGCACAGATACGCAGTATTTT. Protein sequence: CASSLTGSTDTQYF.

This chain's CDR3 is CASSSDGQLNSPLHF. The CDR3, as DNA: TGTGCCAGCAGCTCGGACGGACAGCTCAATTCACCCCTCCACTTT. This chain connects TRBV25-1 to TRBJ1-6; possible D gene TRBD1, 6 bases. Germline values: CDR1 MGHDK, CDR2 SYGVNS. Trimming took 6 bases from V and 7 from J, leaving 16 bases between them. The CDR3 runs to 15 residues.

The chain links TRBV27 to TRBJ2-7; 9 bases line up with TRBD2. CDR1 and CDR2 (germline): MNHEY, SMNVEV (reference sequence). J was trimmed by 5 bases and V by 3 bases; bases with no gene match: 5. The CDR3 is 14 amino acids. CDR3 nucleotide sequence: TGTGCCAGCAGTTTTCGCGGGGGGGCCCACGAGCAGTACTTC. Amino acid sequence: CASSFRGGAHEQYF.

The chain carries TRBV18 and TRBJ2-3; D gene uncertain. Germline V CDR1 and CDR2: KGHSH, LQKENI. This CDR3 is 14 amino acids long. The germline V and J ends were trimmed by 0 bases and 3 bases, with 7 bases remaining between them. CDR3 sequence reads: CASSPPAVTDTQYF. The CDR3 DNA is TGTGCCAGCTCACCACCGGCAGTTACAGATACGCAGTATTTT.

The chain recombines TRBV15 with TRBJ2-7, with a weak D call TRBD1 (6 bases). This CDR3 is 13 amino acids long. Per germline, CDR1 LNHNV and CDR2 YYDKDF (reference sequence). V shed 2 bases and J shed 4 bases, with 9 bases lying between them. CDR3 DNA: TGTGCCACCAGCAGACACAGGGAATACGAGCAGTACGTC. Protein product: CATSRHREYEQYV.

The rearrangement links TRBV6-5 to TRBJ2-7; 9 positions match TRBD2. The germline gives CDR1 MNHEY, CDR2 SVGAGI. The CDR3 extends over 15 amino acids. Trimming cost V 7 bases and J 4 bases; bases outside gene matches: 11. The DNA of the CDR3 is TGTGCCAGCACCCGGCAGGATAGCGGGGGATACGAGCAGTACGTC. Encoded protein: CASTRQDSGGYEQYV.

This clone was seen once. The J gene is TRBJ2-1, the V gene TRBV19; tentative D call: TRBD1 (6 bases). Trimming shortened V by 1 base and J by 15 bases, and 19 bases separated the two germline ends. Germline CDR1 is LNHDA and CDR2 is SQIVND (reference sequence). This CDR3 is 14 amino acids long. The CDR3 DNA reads TGTGCCAGTAGTATAGCCTTCGACAGGCCCTGGGCGTTCTTC. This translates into CASSIAFDRPWAFF.

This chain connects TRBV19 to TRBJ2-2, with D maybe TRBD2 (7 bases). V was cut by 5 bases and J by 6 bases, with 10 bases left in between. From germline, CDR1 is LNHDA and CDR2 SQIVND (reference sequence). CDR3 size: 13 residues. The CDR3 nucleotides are TGTGCCAGTAGTCCCGGGGGGCCCGGGGAGCTGTTTTTT. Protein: CASSPGGPGELFF.

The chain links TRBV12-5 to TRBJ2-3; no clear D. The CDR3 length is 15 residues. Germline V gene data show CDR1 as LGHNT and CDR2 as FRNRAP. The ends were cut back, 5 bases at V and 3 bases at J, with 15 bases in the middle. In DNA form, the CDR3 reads TGTGCTAGTGGTCCGCCGAGACTCGTTACAGATACGCAGTATTTT. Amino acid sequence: CASGPPRLVTDTQYF.

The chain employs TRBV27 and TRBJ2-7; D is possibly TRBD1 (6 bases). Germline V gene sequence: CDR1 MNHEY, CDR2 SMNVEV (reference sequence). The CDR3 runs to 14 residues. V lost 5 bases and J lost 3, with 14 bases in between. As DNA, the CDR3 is TGTGCCAGCAGTCCCCGGGACACTGTCTACGAGCAGTACTTC. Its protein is CASSPRDTVYEQYF.

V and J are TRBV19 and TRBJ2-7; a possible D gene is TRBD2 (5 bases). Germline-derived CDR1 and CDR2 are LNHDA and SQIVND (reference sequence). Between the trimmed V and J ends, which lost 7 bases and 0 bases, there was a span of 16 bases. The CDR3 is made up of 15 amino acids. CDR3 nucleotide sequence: TGTGCCAGTACCTGGACTGCTCCCGCCTCCTACGAGCAGTACGTC. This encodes CASTWTAPASYEQYV.

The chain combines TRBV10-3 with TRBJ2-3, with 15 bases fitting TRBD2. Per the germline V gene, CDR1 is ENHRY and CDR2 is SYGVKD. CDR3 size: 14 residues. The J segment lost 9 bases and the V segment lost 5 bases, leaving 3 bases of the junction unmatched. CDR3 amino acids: CAISRTSGGGTQYF. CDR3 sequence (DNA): TGTGCCATCAGTAGGACTAGCGGGGGGGGGACGCAGTATTTT.